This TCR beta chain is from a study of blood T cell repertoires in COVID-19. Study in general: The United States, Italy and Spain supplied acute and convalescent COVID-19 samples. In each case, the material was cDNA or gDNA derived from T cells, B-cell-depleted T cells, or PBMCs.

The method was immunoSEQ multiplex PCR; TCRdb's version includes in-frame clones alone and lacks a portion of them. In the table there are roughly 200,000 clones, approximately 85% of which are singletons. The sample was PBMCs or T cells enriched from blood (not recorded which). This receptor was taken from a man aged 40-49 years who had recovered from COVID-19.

The CDR3 coding sequence is TGCGCCAGCAGCTACGACAGCAACACCGGGGAGCTGTTTTTT. Translation: CASSYDSNTGELFF. The chain uses TRBV5-1 and TRBJ2-2; D might be TRBD1 (5 bases). V gave up 3 bases and J gave up 2 bases, with 8 bases separating them. The CDR3 has 14 residues. Germline V lookup: CDR1 SGHRS, CDR2 YFSETQ. The whole variable domain, filled in from reference TRBV5-1 and TRBJ2-2, reads KAGVTQTPRYLIKTRGQQVTLSCSPISGHRSVSWYQQTPGQGLQFLFEYFSETQRNKGNFPGRFSGRQFSNSRSEMNVSTLELGDSALYLCASSYDSNTGELFFGEGSRLTVL.